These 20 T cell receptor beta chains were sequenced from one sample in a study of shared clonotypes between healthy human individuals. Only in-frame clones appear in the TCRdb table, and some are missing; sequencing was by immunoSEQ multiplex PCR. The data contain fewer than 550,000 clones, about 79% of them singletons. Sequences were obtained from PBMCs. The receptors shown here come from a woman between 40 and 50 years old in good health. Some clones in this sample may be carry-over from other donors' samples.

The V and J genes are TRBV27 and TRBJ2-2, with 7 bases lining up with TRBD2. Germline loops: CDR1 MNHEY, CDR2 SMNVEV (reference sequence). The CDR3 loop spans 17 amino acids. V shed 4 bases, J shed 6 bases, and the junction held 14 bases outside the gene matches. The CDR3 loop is CASSSTLARTGAGELFF. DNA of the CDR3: TGTGCCAGCAGTTCAACACTAGCGCGGACGGGGGCCGGGGAGCTGTTTTTT.

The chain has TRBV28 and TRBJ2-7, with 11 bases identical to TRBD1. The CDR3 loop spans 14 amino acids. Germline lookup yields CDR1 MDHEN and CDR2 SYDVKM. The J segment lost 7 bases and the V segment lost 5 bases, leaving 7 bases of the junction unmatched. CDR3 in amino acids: CASSPGQGVQEQYF. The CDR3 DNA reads TGTGCCAGCAGTCCGGGACAGGGGGTCCAGGAGCAGTACTTC.

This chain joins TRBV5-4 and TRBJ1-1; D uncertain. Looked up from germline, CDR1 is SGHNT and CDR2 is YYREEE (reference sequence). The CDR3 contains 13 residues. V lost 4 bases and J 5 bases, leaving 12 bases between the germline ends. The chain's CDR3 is CASSGSKATEAFF. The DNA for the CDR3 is TGTGCCAGCAGCGGGTCCAAAGCTACTGAAGCTTTCTTT.

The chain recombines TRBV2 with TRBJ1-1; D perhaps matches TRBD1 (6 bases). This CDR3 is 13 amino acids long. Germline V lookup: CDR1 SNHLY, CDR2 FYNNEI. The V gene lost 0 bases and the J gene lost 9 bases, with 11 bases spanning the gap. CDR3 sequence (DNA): TGTGCCAGCAGTGAAGCGGGCGGGGGCAAAGCTTTCTTT. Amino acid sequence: CASSEAGGGKAFF.

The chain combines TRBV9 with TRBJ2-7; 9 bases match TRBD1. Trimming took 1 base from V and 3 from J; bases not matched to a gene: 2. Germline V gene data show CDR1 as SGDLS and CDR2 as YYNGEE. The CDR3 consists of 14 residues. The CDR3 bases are TGTGCCAGCAGCGTACAGGGACAGGGCTACGAGCAGTACTTC. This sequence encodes CASSVQGQGYEQYF.

Written as DNA, the CDR3 is TGTGCCAGCAGTTATCAAAGTCCCTACGAGCAGTACTTC. Encoded protein: CASSYQSPYEQYF. The chain employs TRBV6-5 and TRBJ2-7; D is unresolved. The CDR3 runs to 13 residues. With 3 bases removed from V and 2 bases from J, the gap between germline ends came to 8 bases. CDR1 and CDR2 from the germline V gene are MNHEY and SVGAGI.

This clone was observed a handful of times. In nucleotides, the CDR3 is TGTGCCAGCAGCCCCCCCCAGGGCCTTGCAGATACGCAGTATTTT. Its protein product is CASSPPQGLADTQYF. V gene TRBV28 combines with J gene TRBJ2-3, with a possible D match to TRBD1 (5 bases). The CDR3 is 15 residues long. Germline V gives CDR1 MDHEN, CDR2 SYDVKM. The ends were cut back, 6 bases at V and 4 bases at J, with 17 bases in the middle.

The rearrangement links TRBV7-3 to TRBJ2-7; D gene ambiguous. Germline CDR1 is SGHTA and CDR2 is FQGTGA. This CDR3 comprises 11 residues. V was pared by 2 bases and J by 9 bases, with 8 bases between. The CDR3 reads CASSLGAGQYF. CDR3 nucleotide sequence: TGTGCCAGCAGCTTAGGCGCTGGGCAGTACTTC. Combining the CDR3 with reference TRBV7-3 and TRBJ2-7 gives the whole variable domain GAGVSQTPSNKVTEKGKYVELRCDPISGHTALYWYRQSLGQGPEFLIYFQGTGAADDSGLPNDRFFAVRPEGSVSTLKIQRTERGDSAVYLCASSLGAGQYFGPGTRLTVT.

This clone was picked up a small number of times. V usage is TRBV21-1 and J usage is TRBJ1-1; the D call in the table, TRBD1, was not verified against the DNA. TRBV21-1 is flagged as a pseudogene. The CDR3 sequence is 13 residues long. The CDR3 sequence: CASRGAVNTEAFF. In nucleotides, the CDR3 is TGTGCCAGCAGGGGGGCGGTGAACACTGAAGCTTTCTTT.

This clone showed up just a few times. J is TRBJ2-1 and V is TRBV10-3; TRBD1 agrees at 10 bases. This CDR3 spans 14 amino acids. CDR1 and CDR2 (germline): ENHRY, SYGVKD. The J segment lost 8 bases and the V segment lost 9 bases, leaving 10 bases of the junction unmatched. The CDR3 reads CAINPGTGDDEQFF. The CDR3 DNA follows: TGTGCCATTAACCCCGGGACAGGGGATGATGAGCAGTTCTTC.

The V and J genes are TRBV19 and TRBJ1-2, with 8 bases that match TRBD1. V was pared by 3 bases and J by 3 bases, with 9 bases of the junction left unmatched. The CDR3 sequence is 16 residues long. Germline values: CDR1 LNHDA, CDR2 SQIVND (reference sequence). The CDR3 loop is CASSIGQGYFDYGYTF. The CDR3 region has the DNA TGTGCCAGTAGTATCGGACAGGGATACTTTGACTATGGCTACACCTTC.

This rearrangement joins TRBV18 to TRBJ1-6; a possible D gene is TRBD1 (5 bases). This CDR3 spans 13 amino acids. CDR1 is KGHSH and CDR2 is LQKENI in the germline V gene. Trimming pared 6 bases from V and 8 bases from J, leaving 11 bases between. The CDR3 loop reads CASSGREDSPLHF. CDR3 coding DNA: TGTGCCAGCTCCGGCAGGGAGGATTCACCCCTCCACTTT.

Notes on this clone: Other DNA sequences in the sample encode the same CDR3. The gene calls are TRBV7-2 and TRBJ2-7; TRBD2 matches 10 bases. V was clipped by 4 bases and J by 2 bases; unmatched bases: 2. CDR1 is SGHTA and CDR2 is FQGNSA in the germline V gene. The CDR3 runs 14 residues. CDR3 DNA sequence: TGTGCCAGCAGCTCGGGACTAGCGACCTACGAGCAGTACTTC. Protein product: CASSSGLATYEQYF.

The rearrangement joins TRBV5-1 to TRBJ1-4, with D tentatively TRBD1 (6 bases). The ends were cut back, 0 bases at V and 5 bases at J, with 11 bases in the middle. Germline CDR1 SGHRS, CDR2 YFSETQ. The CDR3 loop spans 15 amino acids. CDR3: CASSLAVDRNEKLFF. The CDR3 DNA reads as TGCGCCAGCAGCTTGGCCGTCGACAGGAATGAAAAACTGTTTTTT.

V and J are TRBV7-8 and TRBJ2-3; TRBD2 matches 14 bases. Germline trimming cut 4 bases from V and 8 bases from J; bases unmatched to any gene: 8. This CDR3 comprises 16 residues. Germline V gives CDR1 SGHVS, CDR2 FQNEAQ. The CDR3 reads CASSSSGLAGVTTQYF. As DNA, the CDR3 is TGTGCCAGCAGCTCTTCGGGACTAGCGGGAGTAACTACGCAGTATTTT.

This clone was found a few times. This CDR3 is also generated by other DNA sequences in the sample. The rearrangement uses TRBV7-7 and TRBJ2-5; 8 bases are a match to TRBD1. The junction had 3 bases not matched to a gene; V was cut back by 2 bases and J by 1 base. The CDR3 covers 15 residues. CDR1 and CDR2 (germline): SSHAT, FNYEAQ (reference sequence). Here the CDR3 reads CASSLRTGGQETQYF. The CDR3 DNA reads TGTGCCAGCAGCTTACGTACAGGGGGCCAAGAGACCCAGTACTTC. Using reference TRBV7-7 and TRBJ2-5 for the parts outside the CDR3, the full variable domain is GAGVSQSPRYKVTKRGQDVTLRCDPISSHATLYWYQQALGQGPEFLTYFNYEAQPDKSGLPSDRFSAERPEGSISTLTIQRTEQRDSAMYRCASSLRTGGQETQYFGPGTRLLVL.

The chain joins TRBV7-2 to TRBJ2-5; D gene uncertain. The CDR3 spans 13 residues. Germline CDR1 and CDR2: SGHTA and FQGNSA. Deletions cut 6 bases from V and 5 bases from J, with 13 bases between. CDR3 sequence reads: CASRERGRETQYF. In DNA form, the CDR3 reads TGTGCCAGCAGAGAAAGAGGAAGGGAGACCCAGTACTTC.

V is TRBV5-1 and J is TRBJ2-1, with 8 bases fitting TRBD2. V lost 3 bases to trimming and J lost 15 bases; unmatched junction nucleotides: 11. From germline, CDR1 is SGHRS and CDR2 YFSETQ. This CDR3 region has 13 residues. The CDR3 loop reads CASSSDPIAGPFF. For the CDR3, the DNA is TGCGCCAGCAGCTCCGACCCCATAGCGGGACCGTTCTTC.

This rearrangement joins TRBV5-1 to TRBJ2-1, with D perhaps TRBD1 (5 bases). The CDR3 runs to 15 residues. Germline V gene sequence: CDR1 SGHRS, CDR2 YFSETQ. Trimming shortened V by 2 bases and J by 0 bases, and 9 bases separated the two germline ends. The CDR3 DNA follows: TGCGCCAGCAGCTTACAGGCAACCTCCTACAATGAGCAGTTCTTC. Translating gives CASSLQATSYNEQFF.

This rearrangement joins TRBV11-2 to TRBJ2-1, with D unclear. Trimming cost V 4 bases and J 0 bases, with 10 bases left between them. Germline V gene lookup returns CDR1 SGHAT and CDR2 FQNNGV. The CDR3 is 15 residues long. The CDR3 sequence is CASSSRARSYNEQFF. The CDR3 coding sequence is TGTGCCAGCAGCTCCCGGGCCCGCTCCTACAATGAGCAGTTCTTC.